This passage covers 22 T cell receptor beta chains from one sample sequenced in a study of T-cell reconstitution after alpha-beta-depleted transplantation in children. Preparing the TCRbeta library involved the use of unique molecular identifiers. MiXCR was run by TCRdb on the PCR reads, yielding one entry per CDR3 protein. Altogether a few hundred thousand distinct CDR3 sequences are present, under 15% being singletons, with the ten largest covering 5% to 6%. The sequences come from PBMCs from the stem cell graft donor, collected from the stem cell graft. These receptors all stem from a human donor who donated a stem cell graft to a child with combined immunodeficiency.

This clonotype was found a few times. The gene calls are TRBV4-3 and TRBJ2-2; 10 bases are a match to TRBD1. Germline assignment: CDR1 LGHNA and CDR2 YSLEER. Trimming cost V 4 bases and J 7 bases; bases outside gene matches: 6. The CDR3 contains 15 residues. The CDR3 nucleotides are TGCGCCAGCAGCCCCGGGACAGGGGCGTACGGGGAGCTGTTTTTT. Its translation: CASSPGTGAYGELFF.

This chain links TRBV7-3 with TRBJ2-3, with D maybe TRBD1 (5 bases). This CDR3 region has 14 residues. Germline V CDR1 and CDR2: SGHTA, FQGTGA. Trimming pared 1 base from V and 5 bases from J, leaving 10 bases between. The CDR3 nucleotides are TGTGCCAGCAGCTTAATGGGGCGCATAGATACGCAGTATTTT. Translating gives CASSLMGRIDTQYF.

The sample holds many counts of this clonotype. The chain uses TRBV6-1 and TRBJ2-7, with TRBD1 identical over 8 bases. V lost 3 bases and J lost 3; bases outside the gene matches: 7. The germline V gene encodes CDR1 MNHNS and CDR2 SASEGT. The CDR3 contains 15 residues. CDR3: CASSDTAGTGYEQYF. The CDR3 DNA follows: TGTGCCAGCAGTGATACCGCGGGGACAGGCTACGAGCAGTACTTC.

Many counts were recorded for this clonotype. The chain employs TRBV12-3 or TRBV12-4 and TRBJ2-3; D is ambiguous. The CDR3 totals 15 residues. V gave up 6 bases and J gave up 0 bases, with 13 bases separating them. The DNA for the CDR3 is TGTGCCAGCAGCCCGCGCCGGATTAGCACAGATACGCAGTATTTT. Translating gives CASSPRRISTDTQYF.

Details on this clonotype: Given a much more abundant clone one base away, this may be a read error. V is TRBV11-3 and J is TRBJ1-3, with D possibly matching TRBD1 (5 bases). This CDR3 region has 15 residues. Germline V gene lookup returns CDR1 SGHNT and CDR2 YENEEA. Here the CDR3 DNA reads TGTGCCAGCAGCTTAGGGTACAGGAACGGAAACACCTTATATTTT. It yields the protein CASSLGYRNGNTLYF.

The chain recombines TRBV13 with TRBJ2-3; 10 bases are a match to TRBD2. The length of the CDR3 is 14 residues. Germline assignment: CDR1 PRHDT and CDR2 FYEKMQ (reference sequence). Unmatched junction bases numbered 6, after V lost 8 bases and J lost 4 bases. Here the CDR3 DNA reads TGTGCCAGCCTTCTAGCGGGAGAACCAGATACGCAGTATTTT. Its protein is CASLLAGEPDTQYF. Drawing the rest from reference TRBV13 and TRBJ2-3, the complete variable domain is AAGVIQSPRHLIKEKRETATLKCYPIPRHDTVYWYQQGPGQDPQFLISFYEKMQSDKGSIPDRFSAQQFSDYHSELNMSSLELGDSALYFCASLLAGEPDTQYFGPGTRLTVL.

This rearrangement joins TRBV6-1 to TRBJ2-3; the D gene is possibly TRBD2 (5 bases). V was trimmed by 4 bases and J by 2 bases, leaving 10 bases between them. The CDR3 consists of 14 residues. CDR1 and CDR2 from the germline V gene are MNHNS and SASEGT. The CDR3 reads CASSVLTTTDTQYF. The CDR3 nucleotides are TGTGCCAGCAGTGTCCTGACTACCACAGATACGCAGTATTTT.

The chain recombines TRBV12-3 or TRBV12-4 with TRBJ1-1; D perhaps matches TRBD1 (6 bases). This CDR3 spans 17 amino acids. The germline V and J ends were trimmed by 5 bases and 3 bases, with 22 bases remaining between them. Here the CDR3 reads CASSPIIRGARDTEAFF. In nucleotides, the CDR3 is TGTGCCAGCAGTCCCATAATTCGGGGGGCGCGAGACACTGAAGCTTTCTTT.

The chain is built from TRBV19 and TRBJ2-7, with TRBD2 matching over 11 bases. V lost 5 bases to trimming and J lost 4 bases; unmatched junction nucleotides: 4. Germline assignment: CDR1 LNHDA and CDR2 SQIVND (reference sequence). This CDR3 is built from 14 residues. Here the CDR3 DNA reads TGTGCCAGTAGTGCGACTAGCGGGGCTTACGAGCAGTACTTC. It is translated as CASSATSGAYEQYF.

This clonotype was recorded a few times. The chain links TRBV20-1 to TRBJ2-5; 8 bases are a match to TRBD1. J was trimmed by 5 bases and V by 0 bases; bases with no gene match: 5. CDR3 length equals 14 residues. The germline V gene encodes CDR1 DFQATT and CDR2 SNEGSKA (reference sequence). The CDR3 DNA is TGCAGTGCTAGAGATCCCAGGGGGCAGGAGACCCAGTACTTC. Translated, it gives CSARDPRGQETQYF.

This clonotype was seen many times. The rearrangement joins TRBV15 to TRBJ2-2; 7 positions match TRBD1. The germline CDR1 and CDR2 sequences are LNHNV and YYDKDF (reference sequence). V was pared by 3 bases and J by 7 bases, with 8 bases of the junction left unmatched. This CDR3 spans 15 amino acids. In DNA form, the CDR3 reads TGTGCCACCAGCAGCTTACAGAGGGGGCGCGGGGAGCTGTTTTTT. Translating gives CATSSLQRGRGELFF. Full variable domain (rest looked up from reference TRBV15 and TRBJ2-2): DAMVIQNPRYQVTQFGKPVTLSCSQTLNHNVMYWYQQKSSQAPKLLFHYYDKDFNNEADTPDNFQSRRPNTSFCFLDIRSPGLGDTAMYLCATSSLQRGRGELFFGEGSRLTVL.

The chain uses TRBV4-3 and TRBJ2-7; D unresolved. This CDR3 is built from 15 residues. Germline V gene sequence: CDR1 LGHNA, CDR2 YSLEER. V was clipped by 0 bases and J by 2 bases, with 11 bases between them. For the CDR3, the DNA is TGCGCCAGCAGCCAAGACGTGCCAGGACCCTACGAGCAGTACTTC. This translates into CASSQDVPGPYEQYF.

At least ten counts were recorded for this clonotype. The V gene is TRBV5-5, the J gene TRBJ2-1; no reliable D call. Germline CDR1 and CDR2: SGHKS and YYEKEE (reference sequence). CDR3 length: 15 residues. The V end lost 4 bases, the J end lost 2 bases, and 13 bases lay between the germline ends. This chain's CDR3 is CASSPREKTYNEQFF. The CDR3 DNA follows: TGTGCCAGCAGCCCTAGGGAAAAGACCTACAATGAGCAGTTCTTC.

The chain couples TRBV5-4 to TRBJ2-7; D is possibly TRBD1 (6 bases). The CDR3 contains 15 residues. CDR1 and CDR2 from the germline V gene are SGHNT and YYREEE (reference sequence). The ends were cut back, 3 bases at V and 6 bases at J, with 19 bases in the middle. The chain's CDR3 is CASSSYRQDLSEQYF. CDR3 bases: TGTGCCAGCAGCTCTTATCGACAGGACCTCTCCGAGCAGTACTTC.

This clonotype was seen at least ten times. The chain recombines TRBV12-3 or TRBV12-4 with TRBJ2-1; no definite D call. The length of the CDR3 is 10 residues. V lost 9 bases and J lost 10, with 10 bases in between. The CDR3 here is CASGSVEQFF. CDR3 bases: TGTGCCAGTGGAAGCGTGGAGCAGTTCTTC.

This clonotype showed up many times. The V and J genes are TRBV12-3 or TRBV12-4 and TRBJ2-1; 14 bases map to TRBD2. V dropped 6 bases and J dropped 0; count of bases not matched to a gene: 7. The CDR3 totals 18 residues. The CDR3 here is CASSRPGTSGSSYNEQFF. The CDR3 DNA sequence: TGTGCCAGCAGCCGTCCCGGGACTAGCGGGAGCTCCTACAATGAGCAGTTCTTC.

There are many counts of this clonotype. J is TRBJ2-4 and V is TRBV12-3 or TRBV12-4; 7 bases fit TRBD1. The CDR3 runs to 14 residues. After removal of 6 bases from V and 6 bases from J, the junction contained 8 bases not matched to a gene. The CDR3 is CASSPPGQRNIQYF. CDR3 DNA sequence: TGTGCCAGCAGCCCCCCGGGACAGAGAAACATTCAGTACTTC.

Details on this clonotype: It is unclear where the CDR3 begins or ends on the DNA, so no DNA is shown, and the CDR3 is as TCRdb lists it. The chain couples TRBV23-1 to TRBJ2-2. TRBV23-1 carries the ORF label, with uncertain function. The CDR3 is 15 residues long, ends included. The CDR3 reads CASSQFKGTPGSCFF.

The rearrangement links TRBV4-3 to TRBJ2-7; either TRBD1 or TRBD2 may fit D (5 bases each). CDR1 is LGHNA, CDR2 YSLEER, per germline. The V end was cut by 3 bases, the J end by 0 bases, with 12 bases between. The CDR3 spans 15 residues. The CDR3 DNA reads TGCGCCAGCAGCCAGCGATGGGGGACCTCCTACGAGCAGTACTTC. Translating it yields CASSQRWGTSYEQYF.

In this sample, this clonotype turned up a few times. The chain is built from TRBV6-2 or TRBV6-3 and TRBJ2-7; no clear D gene. This CDR3 has 13 residues. Between the trimmed V and J ends, which lost 3 bases and 2 bases, there was a span of 8 bases. Germline V CDR1 and CDR2: MNHEY, SVGEGT. The CDR3, as DNA: TGTGCCAGCAGTTATGCGTATGCCTACGAGCAGTACTTC. Protein sequence: CASSYAYAYEQYF.

This clonotype was counted a few times. The chain links TRBV11-1 to TRBJ2-1; D gene uncertain. Deletions cut 1 base from V and 3 bases from J, with 7 bases between. The CDR3 totals 14 residues. Looked up from germline, CDR1 is SGHAT and CDR2 is FQDESV (reference sequence). The CDR3 reads CASSLVADYNEQFF. CDR3 DNA sequence: TGTGCCAGCAGCTTAGTTGCAGACTACAATGAGCAGTTCTTC.

The chain employs TRBV11-2 and TRBJ2-7, with unresolved D. Germline V gene data show CDR1 as SGHAT and CDR2 as FQNNGV. This CDR3 spans 14 amino acids. The V gene lost 5 bases and the J gene lost 4 bases, with 15 bases spanning the gap. CDR3 residues: CASSHGVGGYEQYF. In nucleotides, the CDR3 is TGTGCCAGCAGCCACGGTGTGGGTGGTTACGAGCAGTACTTC.